This paragraph covers one T cell receptor beta chain sequence. This specimen comes from a study of blood T cell repertoires in COVID-19. Study details: Some COVID-19 samples were acute and others convalescent; all came from the United States, Italy and Spain. The cDNA or gDNA used as material had been derived from T cells, B-cell-depleted T cells, or PBMCs.

In the original processing: Amplified reference gene primers provided the basis for estimating nucleated cell counts. Assay used: immunoSEQ multiplex PCR; TCRdb lists only in-frame clones, some missing. The D gene and trimming were derived from the DNA, and the V and J assignments and clone size from that table. The data contain over 150,000 clones, 70% to 85% of them seen just once; the ten biggest clones take up 6% to 8%. Germline values: CDR1 LGHNA, CDR2 YNFKEQ. This CDR3 spans 18 amino acids. V trimming: 4 bases; J trimming: 5 bases; junction bases outside the gene matches: 9. This TCR was sampled from a human donor with acute or convalescent COVID-19. The donor label of this sample is uncertain. J is TRBJ2-3 and V is TRBV4-2, with 16 bases aligning to TRBD2. The sample consisted of peripheral blood. The CDR3 coding sequence is TGTGCCAGCAGCCCCGGGACTAGCGGGAGGGCCTCTGGAGATACGCAGTATTTT. Translated, it gives CASSPGTSGRASGDTQYF.